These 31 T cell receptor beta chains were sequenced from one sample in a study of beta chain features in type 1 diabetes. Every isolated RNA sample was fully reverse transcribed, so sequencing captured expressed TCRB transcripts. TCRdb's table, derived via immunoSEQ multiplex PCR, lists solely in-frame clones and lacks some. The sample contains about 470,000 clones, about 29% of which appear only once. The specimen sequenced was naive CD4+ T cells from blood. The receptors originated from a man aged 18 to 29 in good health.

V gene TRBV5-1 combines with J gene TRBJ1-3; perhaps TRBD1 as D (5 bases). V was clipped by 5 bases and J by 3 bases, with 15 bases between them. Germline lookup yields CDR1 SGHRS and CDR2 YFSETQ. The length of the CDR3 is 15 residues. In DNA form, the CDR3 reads TGCGCCAGCAGATTCGGACAAAGCGATGGAAACACCATATATTTT. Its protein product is CASRFGQSDGNTIYF.

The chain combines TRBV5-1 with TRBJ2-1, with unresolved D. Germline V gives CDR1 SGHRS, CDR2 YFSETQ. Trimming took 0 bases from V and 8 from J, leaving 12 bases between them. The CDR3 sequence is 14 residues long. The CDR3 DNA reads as TGCGCCAGCAGCTTGGGGCAGGAGTTCCATGAGCAGTTCTTC. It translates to CASSLGQEFHEQFF. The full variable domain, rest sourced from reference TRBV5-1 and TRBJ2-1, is KAGVTQTPRYLIKTRGQQVTLSCSPISGHRSVSWYQQTPGQGLQFLFEYFSETQRNKGNFPGRFSGRQFSNSRSEMNVSTLELGDSALYLCASSLGQEFHEQFFGPGTRLTVL.

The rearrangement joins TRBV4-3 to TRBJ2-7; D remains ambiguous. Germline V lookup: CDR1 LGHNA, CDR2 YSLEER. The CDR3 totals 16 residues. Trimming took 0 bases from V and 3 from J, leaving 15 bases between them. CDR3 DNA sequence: TGCGCCAGCAGCCAAGATACAAGGAGTGCCCTCTACGAGCAGTACTTC. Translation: CASSQDTRSALYEQYF.

The CDR3, as DNA: TGCGCCAGCAGCCCTACAGGGGATACTAACTATGGCTACACCTTC. It specifies CASSPTGDTNYGYTF. This rearrangement joins TRBV5-1 to TRBJ1-2; 7 nucleotides align to TRBD1. With 4 bases clipped from V and 0 bases from J, the junction kept 6 bases outside the gene matches. CDR3 size: 15 residues. Germline-derived CDR1 and CDR2 are SGHRS and YFSETQ.

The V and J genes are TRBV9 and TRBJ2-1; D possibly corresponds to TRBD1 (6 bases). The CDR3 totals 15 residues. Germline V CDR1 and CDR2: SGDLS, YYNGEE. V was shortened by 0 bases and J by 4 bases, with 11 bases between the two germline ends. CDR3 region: CASSVVGTTYNEQFF. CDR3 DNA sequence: TGTGCCAGCAGCGTAGTTGGGACAACTTACAATGAGCAGTTCTTC.

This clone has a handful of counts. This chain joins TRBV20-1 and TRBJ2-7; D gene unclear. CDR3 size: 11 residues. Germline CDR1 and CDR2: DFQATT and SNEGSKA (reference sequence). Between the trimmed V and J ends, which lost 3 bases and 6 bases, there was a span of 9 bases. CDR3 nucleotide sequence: TGCAGTGCTAGCGGGTGGCGCGAGCAGTACTTC. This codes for CSASGWREQYF.

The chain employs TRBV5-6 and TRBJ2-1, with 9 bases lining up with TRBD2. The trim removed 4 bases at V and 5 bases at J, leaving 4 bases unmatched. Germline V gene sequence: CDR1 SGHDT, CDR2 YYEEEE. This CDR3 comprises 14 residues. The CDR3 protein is CASSPRLADNEQFF. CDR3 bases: TGTGCCAGCAGCCCTAGACTAGCGGACAATGAGCAGTTCTTC.

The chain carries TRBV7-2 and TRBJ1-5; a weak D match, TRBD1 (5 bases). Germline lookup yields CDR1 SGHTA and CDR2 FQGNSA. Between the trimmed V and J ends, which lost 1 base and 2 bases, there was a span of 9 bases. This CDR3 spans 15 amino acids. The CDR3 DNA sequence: TGTGCCAGCAGCTTAGAGGGGTTTGGCAATCAGCCCCAGCATTTT. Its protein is CASSLEGFGNQPQHF.

In nucleotides, the CDR3 is TGTGCCAGCTCACCCAACCGGGGGGACAGGGGTGAAAAACTGTTTTTT. Translation: CASSPNRGDRGEKLFF. The V gene is TRBV18, the J gene TRBJ1-4, with 10 bases aligning to TRBD1. Germline V lookup: CDR1 KGHSH, CDR2 LQKENI. The CDR3 length is 16 residues. V gave up 3 bases and J gave up 7 bases; unmatched junction bases: 8.

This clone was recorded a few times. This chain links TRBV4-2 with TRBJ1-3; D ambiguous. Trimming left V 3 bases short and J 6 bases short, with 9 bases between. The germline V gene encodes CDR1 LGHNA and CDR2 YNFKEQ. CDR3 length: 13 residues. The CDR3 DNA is TGTGCCAGCAGCCAGGGAAGGGCAAACACCATATATTTT. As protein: CASSQGRANTIYF.

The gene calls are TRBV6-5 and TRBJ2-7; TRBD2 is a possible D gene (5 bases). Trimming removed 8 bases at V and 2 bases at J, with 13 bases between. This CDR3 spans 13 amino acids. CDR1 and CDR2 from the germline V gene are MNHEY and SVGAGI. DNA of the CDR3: TGTGCCAGCCGTAGGAACGGGGCCTACGAGCAGTACTTC. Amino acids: CASRRNGAYEQYF.

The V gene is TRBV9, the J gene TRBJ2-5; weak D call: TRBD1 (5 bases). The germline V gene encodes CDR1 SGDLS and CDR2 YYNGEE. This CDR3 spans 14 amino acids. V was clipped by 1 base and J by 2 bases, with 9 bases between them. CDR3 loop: CASSVQGKQETQYF. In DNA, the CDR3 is TGTGCCAGCAGCGTACAGGGCAAACAAGAGACCCAGTACTTC. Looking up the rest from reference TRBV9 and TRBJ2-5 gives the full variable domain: DSGVTQTPKHLITATGQRVTLRCSPRSGDLSVYWYQQSLDQGLQFLIQYYNGEERAKGNILERFSAQQFPDLHSELNLSSLELGDSALYFCASSVQGKQETQYFGPGTRLLVL.

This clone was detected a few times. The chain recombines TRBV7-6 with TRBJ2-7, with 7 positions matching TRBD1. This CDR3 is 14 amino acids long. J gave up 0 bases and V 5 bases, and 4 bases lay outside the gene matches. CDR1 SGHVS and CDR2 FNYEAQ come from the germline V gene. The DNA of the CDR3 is TGTGCCAGCAGCCTGACAGGGAGCTCCTACGAGCAGTACTTC. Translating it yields CASSLTGSSYEQYF.

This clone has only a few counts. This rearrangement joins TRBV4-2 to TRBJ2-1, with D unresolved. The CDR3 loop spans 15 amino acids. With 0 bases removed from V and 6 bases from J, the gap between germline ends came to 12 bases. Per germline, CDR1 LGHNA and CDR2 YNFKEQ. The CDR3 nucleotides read TGTGCCAGCAGCCAAGATCTCCGGTATAGCAATGAGCAGTTCTTC. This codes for CASSQDLRYSNEQFF.

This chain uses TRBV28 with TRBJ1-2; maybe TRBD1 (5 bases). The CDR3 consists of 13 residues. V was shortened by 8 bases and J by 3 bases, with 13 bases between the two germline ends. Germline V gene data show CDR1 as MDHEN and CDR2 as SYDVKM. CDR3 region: CASFKGEDYGYTF. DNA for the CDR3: TGTGCCAGCTTTAAAGGGGAGGACTATGGCTACACCTTC.

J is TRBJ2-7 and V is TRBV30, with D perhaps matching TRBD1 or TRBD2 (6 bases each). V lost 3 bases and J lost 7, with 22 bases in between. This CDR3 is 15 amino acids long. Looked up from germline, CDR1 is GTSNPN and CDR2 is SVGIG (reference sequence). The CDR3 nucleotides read TGTGCCTGGAGAGGAGGGGGGTACCGCTACGTGGAGCAGTACTTC. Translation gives CAWRGGGYRYVEQYF.

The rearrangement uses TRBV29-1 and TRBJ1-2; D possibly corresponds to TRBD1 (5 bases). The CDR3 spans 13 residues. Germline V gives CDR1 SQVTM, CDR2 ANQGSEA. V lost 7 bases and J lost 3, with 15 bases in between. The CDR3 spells CSARHTGDYGYTF. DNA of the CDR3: TGCAGCGCCCGACATACGGGGGACTATGGCTACACCTTC.

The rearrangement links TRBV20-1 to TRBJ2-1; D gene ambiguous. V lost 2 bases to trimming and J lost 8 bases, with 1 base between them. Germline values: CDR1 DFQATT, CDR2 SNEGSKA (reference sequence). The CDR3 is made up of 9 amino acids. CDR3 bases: TGCAGTGCTAGATATGAGCAGTTCTTC. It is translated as CSARYEQFF.

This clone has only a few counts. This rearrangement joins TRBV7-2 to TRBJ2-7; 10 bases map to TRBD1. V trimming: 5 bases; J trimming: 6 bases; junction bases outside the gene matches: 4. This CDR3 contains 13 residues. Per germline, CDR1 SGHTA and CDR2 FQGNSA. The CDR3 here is CASSRTGGGEQYF. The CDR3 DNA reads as TGTGCCAGCAGCCGGACAGGGGGAGGCGAGCAGTACTTC.

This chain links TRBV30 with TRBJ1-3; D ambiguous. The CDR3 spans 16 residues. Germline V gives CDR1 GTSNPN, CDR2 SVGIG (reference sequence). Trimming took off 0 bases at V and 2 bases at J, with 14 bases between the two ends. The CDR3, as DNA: TGTGCCTGGAGTGTAGGACGCGTCCGCACTGGAAACACCATATATTTT. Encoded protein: CAWSVGRVRTGNTIYF.

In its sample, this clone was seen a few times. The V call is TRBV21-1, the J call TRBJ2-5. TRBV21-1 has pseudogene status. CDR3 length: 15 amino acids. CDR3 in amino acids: CASSRGSVPGETQYF. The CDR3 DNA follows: TGTGCCAGCAGCAGGGGTTCTGTCCCTGGGGAGACCCAGTACTTC.

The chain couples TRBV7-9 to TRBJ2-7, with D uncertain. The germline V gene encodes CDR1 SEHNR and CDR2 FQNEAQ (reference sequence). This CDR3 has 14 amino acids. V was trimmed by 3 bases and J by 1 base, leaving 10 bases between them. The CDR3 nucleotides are TGTGCCAGCAGCTTTGGGCCAGAATCCTACGAGCAGTACTTC. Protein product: CASSFGPESYEQYF.

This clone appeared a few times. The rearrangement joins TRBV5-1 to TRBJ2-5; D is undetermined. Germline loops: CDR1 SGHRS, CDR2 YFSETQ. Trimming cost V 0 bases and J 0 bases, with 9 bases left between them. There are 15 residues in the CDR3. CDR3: CASSLDPRNQETQYF. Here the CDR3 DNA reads TGCGCCAGCAGCTTGGACCCCAGAAACCAAGAGACCCAGTACTTC. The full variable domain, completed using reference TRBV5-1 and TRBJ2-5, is KAGVTQTPRYLIKTRGQQVTLSCSPISGHRSVSWYQQTPGQGLQFLFEYFSETQRNKGNFPGRFSGRQFSNSRSEMNVSTLELGDSALYLCASSLDPRNQETQYFGPGTRLLVL.

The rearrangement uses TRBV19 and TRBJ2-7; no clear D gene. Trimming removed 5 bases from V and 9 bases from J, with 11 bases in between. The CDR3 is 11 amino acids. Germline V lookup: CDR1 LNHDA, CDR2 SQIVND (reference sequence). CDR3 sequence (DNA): TGTGCCAGTAGTGAGACGGAGAGGCAGTACTTC. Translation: CASSETERQYF.

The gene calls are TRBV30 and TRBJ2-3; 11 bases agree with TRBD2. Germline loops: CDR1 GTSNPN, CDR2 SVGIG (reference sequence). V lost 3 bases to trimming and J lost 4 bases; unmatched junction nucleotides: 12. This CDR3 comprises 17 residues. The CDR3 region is CAWRPTSGTLYSDTQYF. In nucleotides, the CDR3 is TGTGCCTGGAGGCCGACTAGCGGGACTTTGTACTCAGATACGCAGTATTTT. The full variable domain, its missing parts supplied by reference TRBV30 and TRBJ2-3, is SQTIHQWPATLVQPVGSPLSLECTVEGTSNPNLYWYRQAAGRGLQLLFYSVGIGQISSEVPQNLSASRPQDRQFILSSKKLLLSDSGFYLCAWRPTSGTLYSDTQYFGPGTRLTVL.

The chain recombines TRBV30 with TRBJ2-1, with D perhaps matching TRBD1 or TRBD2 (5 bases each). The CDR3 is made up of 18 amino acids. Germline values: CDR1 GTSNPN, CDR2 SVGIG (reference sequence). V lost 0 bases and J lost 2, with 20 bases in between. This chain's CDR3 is CAWSVSRDRWRPYNEQFF. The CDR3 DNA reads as TGTGCCTGGAGTGTATCGAGGGACCGGTGGCGGCCCTACAATGAGCAGTTCTTC. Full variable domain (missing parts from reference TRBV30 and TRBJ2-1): SQTIHQWPATLVQPVGSPLSLECTVEGTSNPNLYWYRQAAGRGLQLLFYSVGIGQISSEVPQNLSASRPQDRQFILSSKKLLLSDSGFYLCAWSVSRDRWRPYNEQFFGPGTRLTVL.

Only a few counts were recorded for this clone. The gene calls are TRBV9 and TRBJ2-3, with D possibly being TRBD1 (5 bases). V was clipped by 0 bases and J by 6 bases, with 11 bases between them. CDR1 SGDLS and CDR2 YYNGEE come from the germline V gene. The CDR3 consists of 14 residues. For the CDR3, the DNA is TGTGCCAGCAGCGTAGGTTGGGGCTCCGATACGCAGTATTTT. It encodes CASSVGWGSDTQYF.

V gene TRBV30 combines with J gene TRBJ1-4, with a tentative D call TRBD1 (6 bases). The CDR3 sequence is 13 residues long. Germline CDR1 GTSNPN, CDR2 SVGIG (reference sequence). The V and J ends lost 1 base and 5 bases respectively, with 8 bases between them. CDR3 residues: CAWSEGHNEKLFF. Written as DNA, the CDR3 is TGTGCCTGGAGTGAGGGACACAATGAAAAACTGTTTTTT. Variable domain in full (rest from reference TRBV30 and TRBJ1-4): SQTIHQWPATLVQPVGSPLSLECTVEGTSNPNLYWYRQAAGRGLQLLFYSVGIGQISSEVPQNLSASRPQDRQFILSSKKLLLSDSGFYLCAWSEGHNEKLFFGSGTQLSVL.

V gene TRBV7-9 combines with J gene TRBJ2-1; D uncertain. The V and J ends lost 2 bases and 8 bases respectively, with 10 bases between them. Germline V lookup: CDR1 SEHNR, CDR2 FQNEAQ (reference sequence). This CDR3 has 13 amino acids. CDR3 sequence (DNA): TGTGCCAGCAGCTTAAATGGGTGGGATGAGCAGTTCTTC. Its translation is CASSLNGWDEQFF.

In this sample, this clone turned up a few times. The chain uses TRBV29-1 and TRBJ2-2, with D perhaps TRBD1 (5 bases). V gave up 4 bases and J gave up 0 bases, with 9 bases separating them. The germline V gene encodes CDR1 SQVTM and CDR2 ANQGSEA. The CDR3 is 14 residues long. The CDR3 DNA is TGCAGCGTTGCGAAGGACACGAACACCGGGGAGCTGTTTTTT. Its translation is CSVAKDTNTGELFF.

The CDR3, as DNA: TGTGCCATCAGACGATCCGGGTCCAGGGCCTACGAGCAGTACTTC. Its translation: CAIRRSGSRAYEQYF. The chain recombines TRBV10-3 with TRBJ2-7, with D perhaps TRBD1 (5 bases). The CDR3 is made up of 15 amino acids. With 6 bases removed from V and 2 bases from J, the gap between germline ends came to 17 bases. CDR1 and CDR2 (germline): ENHRY, SYGVKD.